Below are 30 T cell receptor beta chains sequenced from a single sample in a study of T cell repertoires in aging, cancer and after chemotherapy. Multiplex touch-down PCR with TRB-A/B primers amplified rearranged V-D-J TRB sequences. TCRdb analysed the multiplex PCR reads with MiXCR anew, one entry per CDR3 protein. Of approximately 6,600 distinct CDR3 sequences listed, about 29% were seen once; the top ten hold about 70%. TCR beta rearrangements were amplified from peripheral blood genomic DNA. Sequencing was performed on blood. The receptors stem from a human donor with a blood cancer. The donor label of this sample is uncertain.

The genes are TRBV5-1 and TRBJ2-3; TRBD1 might be the D (5 bases). Trimming shortened V by 4 bases and J by 3 bases, and 15 bases separated the two germline ends. Looked up from germline, CDR1 is SGHRS and CDR2 is YFSETQ. This CDR3 contains 15 residues. The CDR3 is CASSQVGQGTDTQYF. CDR3 nucleotides: TGCGCCAGCAGCCAAGTGGGGCAGGGAACAGATACGCAGTATTTT. Together with reference TRBV5-1 and TRBJ2-3, the CDR3 gives the full variable domain: KAGVTQTPRYLIKTRGQQVTLSCSPISGHRSVSWYQQTPGQGLQFLFEYFSETQRNKGNFPGRFSGRQFSNSRSEMNVSTLELGDSALYLCASSQVGQGTDTQYFGPGTRLTVL.

J is TRBJ2-3 and V is TRBV6-5; D gene unclear. Deletions cut 5 bases from V and 2 bases from J, with 14 bases between. This CDR3 has 15 amino acids. The germline V gene encodes CDR1 MNHEY and CDR2 SVGAGI. As DNA, the CDR3 is TGTGCCAGCAGTGGATCATGGGGATTCACAGATACGCAGTATTTT. Translating gives CASSGSWGFTDTQYF.

The genes are TRBV20-1 and TRBJ2-7; D ambiguous. CDR1 and CDR2 (germline): DFQATT, SNEGSKA (reference sequence). With 0 bases removed from V and 0 bases from J, the gap between germline ends came to 9 bases. This CDR3 comprises 14 residues. CDR3 protein: CSAREAGDSYEQYF. The CDR3 coding sequence is TGCAGTGCTAGAGAGGCAGGAGACTCCTACGAGCAGTACTTC.

Notes on this clonotype: Since a much larger clone is just one base distant, this may be a read error. The chain recombines TRBV19 with TRBJ2-1; D is undetermined. The CDR3 spans 13 residues. CDR1 is LNHDA and CDR2 is SQIVND in the germline V gene (reference sequence). The V end was cut by 5 bases, the J end by 6 bases, with 11 bases between. The CDR3 loop reads CASSQLYVNEQFF. The DNA for the CDR3 is TGTGCCAGTAGTCAACTATACGTCAATGAGCAGTTCTTC.

This clonotype was detected only a few times. The rearrangement links TRBV12-3 or TRBV12-4 to TRBJ1-1, with D perhaps matching TRBD1 (6 bases). The CDR3 consists of 12 residues. V was pared by 6 bases and J by 7 bases, with 12 bases between. CDR3 region: CASRRGTFEAFF. In DNA, the CDR3 is TGTGCCAGCAGACGCGGGACATTTGAAGCTTTCTTT.

This clonotype showed up just a few times. The chain carries TRBV19 and TRBJ2-4; 7 nucleotides line up with TRBD2. Trimming removed 4 bases from V and 9 bases from J; junction bases left unmatched: 12. The V gene's germline CDR1 is LNHDA and CDR2 SQIVND (reference sequence). CDR3 length equals 15 residues. The DNA for the CDR3 is TGTGCCAGTAGTACGATTGAAACGGGGACTATCATTCAGTACTTC. Its protein product is CASSTIETGTIIQYF.

This clonotype appeared many times. This rearrangement joins TRBV5-5 to TRBJ2-1; the match to TRBD2 covers 8 bases. Germline V gene lookup returns CDR1 SGHKS and CDR2 YYEKEE (reference sequence). V shed 1 base and J 9 bases; nucleotides not matched to a gene: 3. The CDR3 covers 13 residues. The CDR3 DNA reads as TGTGCCAGCAGCTTGCGTAGCGGGGTTGAGCAGTTCTTC. This gives the protein CASSLRSGVEQFF.

J is TRBJ1-6 and V is TRBV30; TRBD1 is a possible D gene (5 bases). Deletions cut 0 bases from V and 5 bases from J, with 11 bases between. The CDR3 is 15 amino acids. CDR1 and CDR2 from the germline V gene are GTSNPN and SVGIG (reference sequence). CDR3 residues: CAWSVGDGNNSPLHF. In DNA form, the CDR3 reads TGTGCCTGGAGTGTGGGGGACGGGAATAATTCACCCCTCCACTTT.

This chain connects TRBV6-5 to TRBJ2-7; 9 bases map to TRBD2. Germline V CDR1 and CDR2: MNHEY, SVGAGI. After removal of 4 bases from V and 9 bases from J, the junction contained 7 bases not matched to a gene. CDR3 length: 13 residues. The CDR3 nucleotides are TGTGCCAGCAGTTCTAGCGGGGTTAACGGGCAGTACTTC. The encoded protein is CASSSSGVNGQYF.

This clonotype came up many times. The chain couples TRBV6-5 to TRBJ1-6; D gene ambiguous. Trimming shortened V by 5 bases and J by 9 bases, and 11 bases separated the two germline ends. CDR1 MNHEY and CDR2 SVGAGI come from the germline V gene. The CDR3 length is 13 residues. The DNA of the CDR3 is TGTGCCAGCAGTCCCCGGAGTACTTCACCCCTCCACTTT. It is translated as CASSPRSTSPLHF.

By sample fraction, this clonotype is large. This rearrangement joins TRBV6-2 or TRBV6-3 to TRBJ2-5; the match to TRBD1 covers 7 bases. This CDR3 region has 16 residues. Germline CDR1 MNHEY, CDR2 SVGEGT. With 10 bases clipped from V and 3 bases from J, the junction kept 17 bases outside the gene matches. The CDR3 coding sequence is TGTGCCACCATGGAGTGGCAGGGACAGCTAAAAGAGACCCAGTACTTC. Its protein product is CATMEWQGQLKETQYF.

This clonotype was counted between two and nine times. The V call is TRBV7-9, the J call TRBJ2-3; maybe TRBD2 (5 bases). Trimming left V 5 bases short and J 3 bases short, with 15 bases between. Germline assignment: CDR1 SEHNR and CDR2 FQNEAQ (reference sequence). This CDR3 region has 15 residues. CDR3 DNA sequence: TGTGCCAGCAGCCCAGAGGCGGGTGGAACAGATACGCAGTATTTT. This codes for CASSPEAGGTDTQYF. The full variable domain, rest sourced from reference TRBV7-9 and TRBJ2-3, is DTGVSQNPRHKITKRGQNVTFRCDPISEHNRLYWYRQTLGQGPEFLTYFQNEAQLEKSRLLSDRFSAERPKGSFSTLEIQRTEQGDSAMYLCASSPEAGGTDTQYFGPGTRLTVL.

This clonotype was picked up a small number of times. This chain's CDR3 is CASKGRSMNTEAFF. As DNA, the CDR3 is TGTGCCAGTAAGGGGAGATCCATGAACACTGAAGCTTTCTTT. The chain joins TRBV19 to TRBJ1-1, with D tentatively TRBD1 (5 bases). Between the trimmed V and J ends, which lost 7 bases and 0 bases, there was a span of 12 bases. The germline CDR1 and CDR2 sequences are LNHDA and SQIVND (reference sequence). The length of the CDR3 is 14 residues.

The chain employs TRBV6-5 and TRBJ1-4, with D maybe TRBD1 (6 bases). Per germline, CDR1 MNHEY and CDR2 SVGAGI. The CDR3 length is 14 residues. The V end was cut by 2 bases, the J end by 2 bases, with 6 bases between. The CDR3 nucleotides are TGTGCCAGCAGTTACCAGGGGACTAATGAAAAACTGTTTTTT. Amino acids: CASSYQGTNEKLFF.

The V call is TRBV10-3, the J call TRBJ1-1, with unresolved D. The CDR3 spans 14 residues. The V and J ends lost 3 bases and 1 base respectively, with 9 bases between them. Germline V lookup: CDR1 ENHRY, CDR2 SYGVKD. The CDR3, as DNA: TGTGCCATCAGTGAAGACGCCGCGAACACTGAAGCTTTCTTT. This codes for CAISEDAANTEAFF.

This clonotype showed up just a few times. For the CDR3, the DNA is TGTGCCAGCAGCCTCGGGGGTAGCGGCACAGATACGCAGTATTTT. This gives the protein CASSLGGSGTDTQYF. The V gene is TRBV12-3 or TRBV12-4, the J gene TRBJ2-3, with D possibly matching TRBD2 (6 bases). Trimming stripped 6 bases from V and 1 base from J, with 14 bases between. The length of the CDR3 is 15 residues.

This chain uses TRBV30 with TRBJ1-4; TRBD1 aligns across 8 bases. Germline loops: CDR1 GTSNPN, CDR2 SVGIG (reference sequence). Trimming took 2 bases from V and 5 from J; bases not matched to a gene: 4. The CDR3 runs 14 residues. The chain's CDR3 is CAWSSRGRNEKLFF. For the CDR3, the DNA is TGTGCCTGGAGTAGCAGGGGGCGGAATGAAAAACTGTTTTTT.

This clonotype was counted a few times. The chain uses TRBV27 and TRBJ2-7; TRBD1 agrees at 8 bases. V was clipped by 4 bases and J by 2 bases; unmatched bases: 7. In germline, CDR1 is MNHEY, CDR2 SMNVEV (reference sequence). CDR3 length: 15 residues. CDR3 sequence: CASSSGQVLAYEQYF. CDR3 DNA: TGTGCCAGCAGTTCGGGACAGGTCCTTGCCTACGAGCAGTACTTC.

The chain is built from TRBV6-2 or TRBV6-3 and TRBJ1-6, with 10 bases fitting TRBD1. V lost 5 bases and J lost 10; bases outside the gene matches: 8. CDR1 MNHEY and CDR2 SVGEGT come from the germline V gene. The CDR3 loop spans 15 amino acids. CDR3 protein: CASSNEGQGISPLHF. As DNA, the CDR3 is TGTGCCAGCAGTAATGAGGGACAGGGGATATCACCCCTCCACTTT.

This clonotype was detected once. The chain has TRBV6-5 and TRBJ2-7, with 13 bases matching TRBD2. Germline trimming cut 4 bases from V and 7 bases from J; bases unmatched to any gene: 7. Looked up from germline, CDR1 is MNHEY and CDR2 is SVGAGI. The length of the CDR3 is 15 residues. The CDR3 nucleotides read TGTGCCAGCAGTTCCCGACTAGCGGGAGGCCTAGAGCAGTACTTC. This codes for CASSSRLAGGLEQYF.

The rearrangement uses TRBV27 and TRBJ2-7, with D maybe TRBD2 (6 bases). Per the germline V gene, CDR1 is MNHEY and CDR2 is SMNVEV (reference sequence). The V and J ends lost 8 bases and 5 bases respectively, with 16 bases between them. The CDR3 runs to 13 residues. The CDR3 region is CASLRAGTHEQYF. The CDR3 DNA reads TGTGCCAGCCTAAGGGCGGGGACCCACGAGCAGTACTTC.

V usage is TRBV19 and J usage is TRBJ1-4, with a tentative D call TRBD1 (6 bases). CDR1 and CDR2 (germline): LNHDA, SQIVND (reference sequence). The CDR3 is 17 amino acids. This CDR3 reads CGSSLNHGVVRGEKLFF. In nucleotides, the CDR3 is TGTGGCAGCAGCTTGAACCATGGGGTTGTTAGGGGGGAAAAACTGTTTTTT. The entire variable domain, with the rest obtained from reference TRBV19 and TRBJ1-4, is as follows: DGGITQSPKYLFRKEGQNVTLSCEQNLNHDAMYWYRQDPGQGLRLIYYSQIVNDFQKGDIAEGYSVSREKKESFPLTVTSAQKNPTAFYLCGSSLNHGVVRGEKLFFGSGTQLSVL.

The chain joins TRBV7-2 to TRBJ2-7; no reliable D call. Germline loops: CDR1 SGHTA, CDR2 FQGNSA. Trimming removed 1 base at V and 3 bases at J, with 7 bases between. This CDR3 spans 13 amino acids. The DNA of the CDR3 is TGTGCCAGCAGCTTAGACTTTGTCTACGAGCAGTACTTC. Translated, it gives CASSLDFVYEQYF.

J is TRBJ2-1 and V is TRBV11-1; D gene unclear. This CDR3 is built from 16 residues. Germline V gives CDR1 SGHAT, CDR2 FQDESV (reference sequence). The V end was cut by 4 bases, the J end by 4 bases, with 17 bases between. The CDR3: CASSSTDPIGYNEQFF. The CDR3 DNA sequence: TGTGCCAGCAGCTCGACCGATCCCATAGGGTACAATGAGCAGTTCTTC.

The chain carries TRBV20-1 and TRBJ2-7; D is unresolved. Germline values: CDR1 DFQATT, CDR2 SNEGSKA (reference sequence). Trimming stripped 5 bases from V and 2 bases from J, with 10 bases between. The CDR3 runs 12 residues. For the CDR3, the DNA is TGCAGTGCTTGGACCGTTCCCTACGAGCAGTACTTC. Its translation: CSAWTVPYEQYF.

This clonotype was detected a few times. The chain joins TRBV27 to TRBJ1-1; possible D gene TRBD1, 5 bases. The CDR3 has 17 amino acids. The germline V gene encodes CDR1 MNHEY and CDR2 SMNVEV (reference sequence). With 6 bases removed from V and 1 base from J, the gap between germline ends came to 21 bases. CDR3 protein: CASSPGGTLSWNTEAFF. The CDR3 DNA reads as TGTGCCAGCAGCCCCGGGGGGACGCTCAGCTGGAACACTGAAGCTTTCTTT.

The rearrangement uses TRBV10-3 and TRBJ1-1; TRBD1 matches 10 bases. CDR1 and CDR2 (germline): ENHRY, SYGVKD. V trimming: 6 bases; J trimming: 8 bases; junction bases outside the gene matches: 12. The CDR3 has 15 amino acids. Here the CDR3 reads CAISPTGTGAGEAFF. Here the CDR3 DNA reads TGTGCCATCAGCCCGACCGGGACAGGGGCCGGCGAAGCTTTCTTT.

V usage is TRBV24-1 and J usage is TRBJ2-1; TRBD1 agrees at 9 bases. V shed 4 bases, J shed 7 bases, and the junction held 10 bases outside the gene matches. CDR1 is KGHDR and CDR2 is SFDVKD in the germline V gene. There are 16 residues in the CDR3. CDR3 bases: TGTGCCACCAGTGACCCAGGGGGGGACAGGGAAAATGAGCAGTTCTTC. Translated, it gives CATSDPGGDRENEQFF.

In this sample, this clonotype turned up a few times. The chain recombines TRBV5-6 with TRBJ1-2; D not resolved. From germline, CDR1 is SGHDT and CDR2 YYEEEE. The V end lost 4 bases, the J end lost 7 bases, and 11 bases lay between the germline ends. The CDR3 runs to 12 residues. Here the CDR3 DNA reads TGTGCCAGCAGCCGGGATTCCCCTGGCTACACCTTC. Protein sequence: CASSRDSPGYTF.

This chain links TRBV5-4 with TRBJ1-4; 7 bases line up with TRBD1. Germline lookup yields CDR1 SGHNT and CDR2 YYREEE (reference sequence). V shed 4 bases and J 8 bases; nucleotides not matched to a gene: 8. This CDR3 is built from 14 residues. CDR3 residues: CASSPTGLGEKLFF. Here the CDR3 DNA reads TGTGCCAGCAGCCCGACAGGGCTGGGCGAAAAACTGTTTTTT.